This TCR beta chain was found in a study of blood T cell repertoires in COVID-19. About the study: The samples span acute and convalescent COVID-19 from the United States, Italy and Spain. PBMCs, B-cell-depleted T cells, or T cells provided the cDNA or gDNA that made up the material.

Per the study methods: Counts of nucleated cells, estimated from reference gene primer amplification, were obtained. Some clones are missing from TCRdb's copy, which holds only in-frame ones; the method was immunoSEQ multiplex PCR. The V and J calls and clone size are taken from that table; D and trimming were inferred from the DNA. The profile shows under 300,000 clones, roughly 90% of them singletons. This CDR3 region has 15 residues. The germline V gene encodes CDR1 LNHDA and CDR2 SQIVND (reference sequence). The J segment lost 6 bases and the V segment lost 5 bases, leaving 12 bases of the junction unmatched.

The specimen sequenced was peripheral blood. The chain recombines TRBV19 with TRBJ1-2; TRBD1 matches 7 bases. This receptor was taken from a man between 45 and 60 years old with acute or convalescent COVID-19. The CDR3 DNA reads as TGTGCCAGTAGTCCCCGGGACAGACAACTTCATGGCTACACCTTC. It yields the protein CASSPRDRQLHGYTF.